The subject of this entry is one T cell receptor beta chain. Its antigen has not been determined. Base qualities are not provided; no much larger clone lies one nucleotide away. This sample is drawn from a study of post-analysis software for immune sequencing data (dated by TCRdb to the mid-2010s). For the study in its entirety: Recorded disease courses included relapsing-remitting, secondary progressive and progressive-relapsing multiple sclerosis, with some patients lacking subtype annotation. A subset of samples was prepared in parallel using single-end sample barcoding, then pooled and co-amplified after Illumina adapter ligation. The patient repertoires were set against ten to eleven previously published healthy control repertoires from donors whose ages ranged from roughly 6 to 27 years. What the authors observed across the whole study: The control group was slightly older than the multiple sclerosis patient group. Significantly higher frequencies in patients than in controls were found for five TRBV segments, including TRBV5-6, TRBV5-1 and TRBV20-1. Multiple sclerosis patients had significantly lower normalized Chao1 diversity than controls, a result that suggests substantial peripheral T-cell clonal expansion. Direct clustering with F measure revealed strong co-clustering of samples prepared in the same batch, which led to a batch-effect correction.

Libraries were made using PCR. Sequencer: Illumina HiSeq 2500. To reduce PCR and sequencing biases, unique molecular identifiers were built into the TCR beta cDNA libraries. Every 1 to 10 million input T cells yielded roughly 500,000 cDNA molecules, meaning each molecule approximated one T cell. The same protocol used for the earlier healthy control dataset was applied to prepare and sequence the patient libraries. Samples belonging to the same batch were prepared together, multiplexed and sequenced on a shared HiSeq lane. As for the authors' bioinformatics: Raw barcoded reads were processed with MIGEC, discarding single-read molecular identifier groups before consensus assembly and CDR3 extraction. VDJtools was used for post-analysis of the clonotype tables, and diversity was normalized by down-sampling every dataset to the size of the smallest sample. In repertoire overlap clustering, CDR3 amino acid sequences, but not nucleotide sequences, were matched to correct batch-related cross-sample contamination. TCRdb redid the processing of the public reads, applying fastp at Q25 and MiXCR, and retained in-frame beta chains. Entries that share a CDR3 protein sequence are merged under the most common genes and DNA. V and J calls and clone size were set by TCRdb, not the authors. The sample profile shows some 500,000 distinct CDR3 sequences; approximately 46% of them were found once. The top ten clonotypes cover 12% of the sample.

To demonstrate the VDJtools post-analysis software, the study profiled TCR beta repertoires from the peripheral blood of 13 young patients with multiple sclerosis. The multiple sclerosis patients were children and adolescents between roughly 6 and 16 years of age. From the germline V gene, CDR1 is SQVTM and CDR2 is ANQGSEA. The CDR3 holds 13 amino acids from the cysteine to the phenylalanine. Only the CDR3 region is kept as DNA, spanning 39 bases read in frame from base 1. Sequenced: blood. The rearranged segments are TRBV29-1 and TRBJ2-4, with 7 bases matching TRBD2. Judging by the DNA end, TRBJ2-7 fits better; the J call may be wrong. This sequence was found in a girl under 18 with multiple sclerosis. Read as DNA, the sequence is TGCAGCGTATTCCGGGAGGCTAGGGACGAGCAGTACTTC. Translation gives CSVFREARDEQYF.